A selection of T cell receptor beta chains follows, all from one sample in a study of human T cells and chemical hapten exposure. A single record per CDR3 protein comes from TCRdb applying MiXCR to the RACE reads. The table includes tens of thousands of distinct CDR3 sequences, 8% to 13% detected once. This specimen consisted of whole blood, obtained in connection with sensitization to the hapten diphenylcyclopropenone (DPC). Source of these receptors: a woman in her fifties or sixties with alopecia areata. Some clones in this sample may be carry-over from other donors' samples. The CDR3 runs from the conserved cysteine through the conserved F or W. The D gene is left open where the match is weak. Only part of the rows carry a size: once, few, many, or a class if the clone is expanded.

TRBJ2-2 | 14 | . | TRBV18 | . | CASSRRDYTGELFF | TGTGCCAGCTCACGACGGGACTACACCGGGGAGCTGTTTTTT
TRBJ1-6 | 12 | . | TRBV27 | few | CASSLNASPLHF | TGTGCCAGCAGTTTAAACGCTTCACCCCTCCACTTT
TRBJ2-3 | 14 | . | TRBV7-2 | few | CASSFLGGTDTQYF | TGTGCCAGCAGCTTTCTGGGCGGCACAGATACGCAGTATTTT
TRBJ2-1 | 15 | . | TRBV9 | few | CASSVVGSSYNEQFF | TGTGCCAGCAGCGTAGTCGGGAGCTCCTACAATGAGCAGTTCTTC
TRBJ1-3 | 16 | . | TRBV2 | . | CASSGVLGSPGNTIYF | TGTGCCAGCAGCGGGGTTCTCGGGTCTCCTGGAAACACCATATATTTT
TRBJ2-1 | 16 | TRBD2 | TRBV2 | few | CASSKLAGRSYNEQFF | TGTGCCAGCAGTAAACTAGCGGGTAGGTCCTACAATGAGCAGTTCTTC
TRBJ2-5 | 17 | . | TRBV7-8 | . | CASSFSGTPLSEETQYF | TGTGCCAGCAGCTTCTCCGGGACACCTCTTTCGGAAGAGACCCAGTACTTC
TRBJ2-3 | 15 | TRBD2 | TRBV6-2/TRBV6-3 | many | CASSPRLAGGDTQYF | TGTGCCAGCAGTCCGCGACTAGCGGGAGGAGATACGCAGTATTTT
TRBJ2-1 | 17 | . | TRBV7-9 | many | CASSLGWQRRPSNEQFF | TGTGCCAGCAGCTTAGGGTGGCAGCGGAGGCCATCCAATGAGCAGTTCTTC
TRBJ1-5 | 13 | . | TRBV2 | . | CASSAQGGQPQHF | TGTGCCAGCAGTGCACAGGGCGGTCAGCCCCAGCATTTT
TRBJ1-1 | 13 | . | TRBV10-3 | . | CAIRGRQDGEAFF | TGTGCCATCAGGGGTCGCCAGGATGGTGAAGCTTTCTTT
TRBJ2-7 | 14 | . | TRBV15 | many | CATSSQRGVLEQYF | TGTGCCACCAGCTCCCAAAGGGGTGTGTTGGAGCAGTACTTC
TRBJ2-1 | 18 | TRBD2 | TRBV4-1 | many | CASSQEPSSGRAWGEQFF | TGCGCCAGCAGCCAAGAACCCTCCTCCGGGAGGGCCTGGGGTGAGCAGTTCTTC
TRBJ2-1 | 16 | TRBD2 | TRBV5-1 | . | CASSLPTSWEYNEQFF | TGCGCCAGCAGCCTCCCGACTAGCTGGGAATACAATGAGCAGTTCTTC
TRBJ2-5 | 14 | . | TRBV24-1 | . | CATSDLGQQETQYF | TGTGCCACCAGTGATTTGGGACAACAAGAGACCCAGTACTTC
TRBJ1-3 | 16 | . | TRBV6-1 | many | CASSTRGHSFGNTIYF | TGTGCCAGCAGTACCCGCGGACATTCTTTCGGAAACACCATATATTTT
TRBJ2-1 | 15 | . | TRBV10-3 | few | CAISSGASSYNEQFF | TGTGCCATCAGTTCGGGGGCGAGCTCCTACAATGAGCAGTTCTTC
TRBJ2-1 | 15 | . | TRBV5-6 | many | CASTTTTRGGNEQFF | TGTGCCAGCACCACCACTACCAGGGGGGGCAATGAGCAGTTCTTC
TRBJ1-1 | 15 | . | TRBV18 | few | CASSLPGQSNTEAFF | TGTGCCAGCTCTCTTCCGGGACAATCGAACACTGAAGCTTTCTTT
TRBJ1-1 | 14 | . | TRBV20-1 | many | CSAPEGRMNTEAFF | TGCAGTGCCCCCGAGGGCAGGATGAACACTGAAGCTTTCTTT
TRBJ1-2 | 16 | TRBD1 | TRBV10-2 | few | CASSESDDREVRGYTF | TGCGCCAGCAGTGAGTCGGACGACAGGGAGGTACGAGGCTACACCTTC
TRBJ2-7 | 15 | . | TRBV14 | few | CASSHGGMAGYEQYF | TGTGCCAGCAGCCATGGAGGAATGGCGGGTTACGAGCAGTACTTC
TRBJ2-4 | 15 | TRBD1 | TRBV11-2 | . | CASSSDRVAKNIQYF | TGTGCCAGCAGCTCAGACAGGGTTGCCAAAAACATTCAGTACTTC
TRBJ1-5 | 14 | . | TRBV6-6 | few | CASSPPSLNQPQHF | TGTGCCAGCAGTCCCCCCTCGCTCAATCAGCCCCAGCATTTT
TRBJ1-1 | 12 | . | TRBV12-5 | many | CASGLMNTEAFF | TGTGCTAGTGGTTTGATGAACACTGAAGCTTTCTTT
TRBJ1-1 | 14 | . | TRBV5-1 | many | CASSLVAGATEAFF | TGCGCCAGCAGCTTGGTAGCGGGGGCCACTGAAGCTTTCTTT
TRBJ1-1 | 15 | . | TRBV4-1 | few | CASSQDPLLVTEAFF | TGCGCCAGCAGCCAAGACCCACTGTTGGTTACTGAAGCTTTCTTT
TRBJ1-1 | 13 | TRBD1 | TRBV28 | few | CASTRDRVTEAFF | TGTGCCAGCACCCGGGACAGGGTGACTGAAGCTTTCTTT
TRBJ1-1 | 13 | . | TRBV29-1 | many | CSVAKGTGTEAFF | TGCAGCGTTGCGAAGGGGACTGGGACTGAAGCTTTCTTT
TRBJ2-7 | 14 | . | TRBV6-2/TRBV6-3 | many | CASSPRDTSYEQYF | TGTGCCAGCAGTCCGCGGGACACATCCTACGAGCAGTACTTC
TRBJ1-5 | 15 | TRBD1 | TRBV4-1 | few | CASSQVADRYQPQHF | TGCGCCAGCAGCCAAGTGGCGGACAGGTATCAGCCCCAGCATTTT
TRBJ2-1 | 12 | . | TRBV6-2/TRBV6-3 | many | CAVSRGYNEQFF | TGTGCCGTATCTAGGGGCTACAATGAGCAGTTCTTC